Detailed here is one T cell receptor (beta chain). The sample contains more than one DNA sequence encoding this CDR3. This record comes from a study of blood T cell repertoires in COVID-19. The CDR3 has 13 amino acids. The V gene lost 2 bases and the J gene lost 1 base, with 5 bases spanning the gap. The table came from immunoSEQ multiplex PCR; TCRdb's copy has only in-frame clones and leaves some out. In the table there are over 200,000 clones, about 73% of which are singletons. This chain links TRBV12-3 or TRBV12-4 with TRBJ1-1, with D perhaps TRBD1 (5 bases). Source material: peripheral blood. This receptor was obtained from an elderly woman with acute or convalescent COVID-19. This CDR3 reads CASSLRGNTEAFF. The CDR3 nucleotides read TGTGCCAGCAGTTTAAGGGGGAACACTGAAGCTTTCTTT.